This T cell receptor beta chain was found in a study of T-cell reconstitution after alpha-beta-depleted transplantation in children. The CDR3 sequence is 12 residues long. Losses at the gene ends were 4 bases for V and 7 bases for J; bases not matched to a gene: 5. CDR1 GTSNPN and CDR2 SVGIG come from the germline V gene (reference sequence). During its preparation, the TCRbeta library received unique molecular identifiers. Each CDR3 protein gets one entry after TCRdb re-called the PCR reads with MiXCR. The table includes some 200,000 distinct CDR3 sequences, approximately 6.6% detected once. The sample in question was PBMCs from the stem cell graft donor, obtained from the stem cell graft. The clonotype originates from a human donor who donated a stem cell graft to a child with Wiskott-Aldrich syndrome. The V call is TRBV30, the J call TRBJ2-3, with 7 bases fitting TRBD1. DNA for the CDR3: TGTGCCTGGATAAGACAGGGACATACGCAGTATTTT. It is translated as CAWIRQGHTQYF.